This entry concerns a single T cell receptor beta chain. The target antigen is unknown. The TRB libraries of cDNA were built by UMI-labeled 5' RACE. TCRdb reprocessed the 5' RACE reads and stores each CDR3 protein as one record, lacking DNA. In total, the table holds 20,000 to 30,000 distinct CDR3 sequences. This sample was included in a study of CXCR3-negative and CXCR3-positive naive CD8 T cells. Naive CD8+ T cells were CD45RO-CCR7+CD27+CD95-. Study-level findings and limits: The TRBV-TRBJ usage of naive CXCR3-negative and CXCR3-positive cells was similar, but that of memory cells differed. Naive subsets were similarly diverse, while memory CD8+ repertoires were much less diverse. CD5 surface expression was similar among naive subsets, and TCR strength was estimated by inference from TRB CDR3 properties.

CDR1 is PRHDT, CDR2 FYEKMQ, per germline (reference sequence). The CDR3 sequence is 14 residues long. The chain has TRBV13 and TRBJ2-7; as DNA is missing, the TRBD1 call by TCRdb cannot be tested. Input material: naive CXCR3- CD8+ T cells from blood. Subset indicated: CD45RO-CCR7+CD27+CD95- naive CD8+ T cells lacking CXCR3 (TNR3-). This clonotype originated in a human donor in good health. Some clones in this sample may be carry-over from other donors' samples. CDR3 in amino acids: CASSLLGQGAEQYF.